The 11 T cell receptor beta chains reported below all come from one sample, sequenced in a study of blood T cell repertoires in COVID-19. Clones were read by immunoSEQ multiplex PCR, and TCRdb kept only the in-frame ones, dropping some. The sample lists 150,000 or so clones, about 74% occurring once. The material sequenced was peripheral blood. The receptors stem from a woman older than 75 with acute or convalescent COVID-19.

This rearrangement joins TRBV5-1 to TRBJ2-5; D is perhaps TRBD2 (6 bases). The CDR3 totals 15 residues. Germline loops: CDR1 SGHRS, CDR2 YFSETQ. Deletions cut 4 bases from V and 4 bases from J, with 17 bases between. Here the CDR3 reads CASSQLAGTGETQYF. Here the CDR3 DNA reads TGCGCCAGCAGCCAACTAGCAGGAACAGGAGAGACCCAGTACTTC. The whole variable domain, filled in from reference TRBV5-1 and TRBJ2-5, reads KAGVTQTPRYLIKTRGQQVTLSCSPISGHRSVSWYQQTPGQGLQFLFEYFSETQRNKGNFPGRFSGRQFSNSRSEMNVSTLELGDSALYLCASSQLAGTGETQYFGPGTRLLVL.

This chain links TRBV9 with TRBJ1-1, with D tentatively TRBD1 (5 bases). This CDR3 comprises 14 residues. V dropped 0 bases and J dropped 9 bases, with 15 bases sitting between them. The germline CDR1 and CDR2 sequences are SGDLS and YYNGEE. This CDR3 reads CASSVEMAGQQAFF. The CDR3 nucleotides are TGTGCCAGCAGCGTAGAGATGGCAGGGCAACAAGCTTTCTTT.

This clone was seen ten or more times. CDR3 bases: TGCGCCAGCAGCACGTTACAGGGGAACCCCTCCAGCGGCTACACCTTC. It encodes CASSTLQGNPSSGYTF. The J gene is TRBJ1-2, the V gene TRBV5-1, with TRBD1 matching over 7 bases. J lost 8 bases, V lost 4 bases, and 17 bases had no gene match. The CDR3 is 16 amino acids. Germline V gene lookup returns CDR1 SGHRS and CDR2 YFSETQ.

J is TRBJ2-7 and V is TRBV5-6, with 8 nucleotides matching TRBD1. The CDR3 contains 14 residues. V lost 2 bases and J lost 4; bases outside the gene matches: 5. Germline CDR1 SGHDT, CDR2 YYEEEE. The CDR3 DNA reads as TGTGCCAGCAGCTTCGGACAGGGCCGGTACGAGCAGTACTTC. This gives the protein CASSFGQGRYEQYF. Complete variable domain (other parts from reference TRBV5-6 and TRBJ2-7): DAGVTQSPTHLIKTRGQQVTLRCSPKSGHDTVSWYQQALGQGPQFIFQYYEEEERQRGNFPDRFSGHQFPNYSSELNVNALLLGDSALYLCASSFGQGRYEQYFGPGTRLTVT.

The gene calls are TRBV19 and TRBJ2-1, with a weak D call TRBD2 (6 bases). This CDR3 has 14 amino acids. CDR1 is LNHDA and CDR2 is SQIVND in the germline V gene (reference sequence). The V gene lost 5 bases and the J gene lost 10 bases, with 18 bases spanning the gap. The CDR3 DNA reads TGTGCCAGTAGTCCAACGGGACTCCTCGGGGAGCAGTTCTTC. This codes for CASSPTGLLGEQFF.

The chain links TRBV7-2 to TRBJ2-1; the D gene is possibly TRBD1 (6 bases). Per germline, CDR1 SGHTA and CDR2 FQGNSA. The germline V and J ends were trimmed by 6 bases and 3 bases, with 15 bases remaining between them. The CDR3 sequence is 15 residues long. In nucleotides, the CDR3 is TGTGCCAGCAGACCAGGACAGTATTTCTACAATGAGCAGTTCTTC. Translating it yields CASRPGQYFYNEQFF.

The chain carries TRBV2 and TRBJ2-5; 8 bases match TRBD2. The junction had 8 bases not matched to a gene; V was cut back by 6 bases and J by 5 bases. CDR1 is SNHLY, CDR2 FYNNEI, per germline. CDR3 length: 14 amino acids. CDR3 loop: CASRSAGEAETQYF. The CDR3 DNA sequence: TGTGCCAGCAGATCAGCGGGAGAGGCGGAGACCCAGTACTTC.

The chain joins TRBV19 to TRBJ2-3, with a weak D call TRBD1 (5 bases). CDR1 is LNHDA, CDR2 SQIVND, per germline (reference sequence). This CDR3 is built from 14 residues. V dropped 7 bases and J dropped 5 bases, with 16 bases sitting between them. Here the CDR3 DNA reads TGTGCCAGTAAAAACTTGCAGGGTAAAGATACGCAGTATTTT. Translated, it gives CASKNLQGKDTQYF.

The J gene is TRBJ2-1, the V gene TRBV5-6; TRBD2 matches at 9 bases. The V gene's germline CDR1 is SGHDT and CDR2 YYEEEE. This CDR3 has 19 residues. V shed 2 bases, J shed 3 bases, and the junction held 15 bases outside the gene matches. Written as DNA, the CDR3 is TGTGCCAGCAGCTTTGGGTACCTACTAGCGGGCCTAAGCTACAATGAGCAGTTCTTC. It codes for CASSFGYLLAGLSYNEQFF.

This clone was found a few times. The CDR3 bases are TGTGCCAGCTCAGCACTAGTTGATGCGGCAAATGAGCAGTTCTTC. This translates into CASSALVDAANEQFF. V gene TRBV18 combines with J gene TRBJ2-1; possibly TRBD2 for D (5 bases). This CDR3 contains 15 residues. V dropped 5 bases and J dropped 7 bases, with 18 bases sitting between them. Germline CDR1 and CDR2: KGHSH and LQKENI.

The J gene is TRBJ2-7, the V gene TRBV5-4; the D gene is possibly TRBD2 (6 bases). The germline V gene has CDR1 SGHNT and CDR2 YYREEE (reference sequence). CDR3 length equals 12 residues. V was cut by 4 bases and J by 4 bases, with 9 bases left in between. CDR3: CASSPSGYEQYF. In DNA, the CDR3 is TGTGCCAGCAGCCCGAGCGGGTACGAGCAGTACTTC. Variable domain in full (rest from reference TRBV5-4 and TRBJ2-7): ETGVTQSPTHLIKTRGQQVTLRCSSQSGHNTVSWYQQALGQGPQFIFQYYREEENGRGNFPPRFSGLQFPNYSSELNVNALELDDSALYLCASSPSGYEQYFGPGTRLTVT.